One sample yielded the 22 T cell receptor beta chains listed below, sequenced in a study of vaccination and CD4 T cells after COVID-19. Sequencing of DNA taken from cultured CD4+ T cells relied on the Oncomine TCR Beta short-read assay. One entry per CDR3 protein results from TCRdb running MiXCR on the PCR reads. Of some 25,000 distinct CDR3 sequences listed, about three fifths are singletons. Described treatment: approximately 9-day PBMC culture with coronavirus spike peptide pools or control peptides (ViraFEST assay). Their specific antigens are unknown. Material: CD4+ T cells from blood, cultured in vitro. These receptors originate from a human donor who had recovered from COVID-19.

The CDR3 reads CASSYEGASEAFF. CDR3 in DNA: TGTGCCAGCAGTTACGAGGGGGCGTCTGAAGCTTTCTTT. The V and J genes are TRBV6-5 and TRBJ1-1; TRBD1 agrees at 7 bases. The CDR3 is 13 amino acids. Germline V lookup: CDR1 MNHEY, CDR2 SVGAGI. V lost 2 bases, J lost 6 bases, and 3 bases stayed unmatched.

This clonotype was detected only a few times. This chain uses TRBV6-2 or TRBV6-3 with TRBJ1-1, with 10 bases identical to TRBD1. V was pared by 5 bases and J by 10 bases, with 10 bases of the junction left unmatched. The V gene's germline CDR1 is MNHEY and CDR2 SVGEGT. This CDR3 comprises 14 residues. The CDR3 region has the DNA TGTGCCAGCAGTCTTATGGACAGGGGGTTGACAGCTTTCTTT. Residues: CASSLMDRGLTAFF.

The V gene is TRBV6-2 or TRBV6-3, the J gene TRBJ1-1, with no clear D. The germline V and J ends were trimmed by 2 bases and 6 bases, with 10 bases remaining between them. The CDR3 contains 13 residues. Germline values: CDR1 MNHEY, CDR2 SVGEGT. The CDR3 here is CASSYGLFSEAFF. The CDR3 region has the DNA TGTGCCAGCAGTTACGGGTTGTTCTCTGAAGCTTTCTTT.

The chain recombines TRBV6-5 with TRBJ1-2; the D gene is possibly TRBD1 (6 bases). Germline loops: CDR1 MNHEY, CDR2 SVGAGI. The CDR3 spans 16 residues. V lost 0 bases, J lost 1 base, and 12 bases lay in between. The chain's CDR3 is CASSYSFSRGNYGYTF. The CDR3, as DNA: TGTGCCAGCAGTTACTCGTTTTCCAGGGGTAACTATGGCTACACCTTC.

DNA of the CDR3: TGTGCCAGCAGCTCCGGGACAGGGGGCTCCTACGAGCAGTACTTC. This encodes CASSSGTGGSYEQYF. The rearrangement links TRBV6-1 to TRBJ2-7; 11 bases are shared with TRBD1. The germline gives CDR1 MNHNS, CDR2 SASEGT. Trimming took 6 bases from V and 0 from J; bases not matched to a gene: 4. This CDR3 comprises 15 residues.

V is TRBV6-1 and J is TRBJ2-7, with 7 bases matching TRBD1. The J segment lost 0 bases and the V segment lost 6 bases, leaving 8 bases of the junction unmatched. The CDR3 totals 15 residues. Germline CDR1 MNHNS, CDR2 SASEGT. In nucleotides, the CDR3 is TGTGCCAGCAGGGGACAGCCCCGTCCCTCCTACGAGCAGTACTTC. Protein product: CASRGQPRPSYEQYF.

The rearrangement joins TRBV21-1 to TRBJ2-1; whether TRBD1, the table's D call, matches the DNA was not checked. TRBV21-1 is listed as a pseudogene. The CDR3 runs 14 residues. The CDR3 sequence: CATTPVGPYNEQFF. The CDR3 DNA reads TGTGCCACCACCCCCGTGGGGCCCTACAATGAGCAGTTCTTC.

This clonotype was detected a few times. This sequence joins TRBV6-1 and TRBJ1-5; D is uncertain. The CDR3 covers 15 residues. The germline V gene encodes CDR1 MNHNS and CDR2 SASEGT. Deletions cut 6 bases from V and 0 bases from J, with 12 bases between. The CDR3, as DNA: TGTGCCAGCAGCCCACGACGGAATAGCAATCAGCCCCAGCATTTT. Its translation: CASSPRRNSNQPQHF.

This chain connects TRBV6-5 to TRBJ1-3; maybe TRBD1 (5 bases). The germline V gene encodes CDR1 MNHEY and CDR2 SVGAGI. This CDR3 contains 14 residues. V was shortened by 4 bases and J by 2 bases, with 9 bases between the two germline ends. This CDR3 reads CASSSPGAGNTIYF. CDR3 sequence (DNA): TGTGCCAGCAGTTCCCCGGGGGCTGGAAACACCATATATTTT.

The rearrangement links TRBV27 to TRBJ2-1; either TRBD1 or TRBD2 may supply D (7 bases each). Deletions cut 8 bases from V and 10 bases from J, with 24 bases between. The CDR3 covers 15 residues. Germline V lookup: CDR1 MNHEY, CDR2 SMNVEV (reference sequence). The CDR3 sequence: CASRRTGEGLREQFF. DNA for the CDR3: TGTGCCAGCCGCCGTACAGGGGAGGGGTTAAGGGAGCAGTTCTTC.

This clonotype was recorded once. The chain recombines TRBV5-6 with TRBJ1-2, with D tentatively TRBD1 (5 bases). Looked up from germline, CDR1 is SGHDT and CDR2 is YYEEEE. CDR3 length equals 14 residues. The germline V and J ends were trimmed by 2 bases and 3 bases, with 11 bases remaining between them. For the CDR3, the DNA is TGTGCCAGCAGCTTAAAGAGACAGCACTATGGCTACACCTTC. It codes for CASSLKRQHYGYTF.

DNA of the CDR3: TGTGCCAGCAGGGGACAGGGGGCTTTGGGCACCGGGGAGCTGTTTTTT. This encodes CASRGQGALGTGELFF. V is TRBV2 and J is TRBJ2-2; 12 bases agree with TRBD1. The CDR3 has 16 amino acids. The junction had 6 bases not matched to a gene; V was cut back by 6 bases and J by 4 bases. Germline assignment: CDR1 SNHLY and CDR2 FYNNEI.

This clonotype has only a few counts. The DNA of the CDR3 is TGCAGTGCTAGAGAGGGGCGAGAGGGTCGGGGGCTGTTTTTT. Translated: CSAREGREGRGLFF. The chain couples TRBV20-1 to TRBJ1-4, with D tentatively TRBD1 (5 bases). Deletions cut 0 bases from V and 14 bases from J, with 19 bases between. Germline CDR1 is DFQATT and CDR2 is SNEGSKA (reference sequence). The CDR3 spans 14 residues.

V is TRBV20-1 and J is TRBJ1-3; unclear D gene. There are 15 residues in the CDR3. Germline CDR1 is DFQATT and CDR2 is SNEGSKA (reference sequence). V lost 2 bases, J lost 0 bases, and 11 bases lay in between. The CDR3 loop is CSARTAFSSGNTIYF. CDR3 bases: TGCAGTGCTAGAACGGCCTTCTCCTCTGGAAACACCATATATTTT.

V and J are TRBV20-1 and TRBJ2-7; 14 nucleotides agree with TRBD2. CDR3 length equals 16 residues. J lost 3 bases, V lost 5 bases, and 9 bases had no gene match. Germline CDR1 and CDR2: DFQATT and SNEGSKA (reference sequence). The CDR3 loop reads CSASGTSGSMSYEQYF. CDR3 nucleotides: TGCAGTGCTTCCGGGACTAGCGGGAGTATGAGCTACGAGCAGTACTTC.

The chain uses TRBV20-1 and TRBJ2-3; the D is unclear. Trimming left V 0 bases short and J 0 bases short, with 10 bases between. The length of the CDR3 is 15 residues. The germline V gene has CDR1 DFQATT and CDR2 SNEGSKA (reference sequence). The DNA for the CDR3 is TGCAGTGCTAGAGATGGCTCGACTAGCACAGATACGCAGTATTTT. The encoded protein is CSARDGSTSTDTQYF.

The rearrangement joins TRBV4-1 to TRBJ2-1; 10 bases map to TRBD2. The CDR3 consists of 18 residues. Trimming cost V 1 base and J 2 bases; bases outside gene matches: 8. CDR1 is MGHRA and CDR2 is YSYEKL in the germline V gene. CDR3 in amino acids: CASSQVASGRGAYNEQFF. The CDR3 region has the DNA TGCGCCAGCAGCCAAGTCGCTAGCGGGAGAGGGGCCTACAATGAGCAGTTCTTC.

The chain has TRBV10-3 and TRBJ2-7; D might be TRBD1 or TRBD2, each matching 5 bases. The V and J ends lost 5 bases and 3 bases respectively, with 17 bases between them. From germline, CDR1 is ENHRY and CDR2 SYGVKD. The CDR3 consists of 15 residues. The CDR3 DNA is TGTGCCATCAGTCGTGCCGGGACGGTCATCTACGAGCAGTACTTC. This codes for CAISRAGTVIYEQYF.

This rearrangement joins TRBV19 to TRBJ2-5; D possibly corresponds to TRBD1 (5 bases). V gave up 3 bases and J gave up 2 bases, with 7 bases separating them. CDR3 length: 13 amino acids. The V gene's germline CDR1 is LNHDA and CDR2 SQIVND (reference sequence). The CDR3: CASSIGAQETQYF. As DNA, the CDR3 is TGTGCCAGTAGTATTGGGGCACAAGAGACCCAGTACTTC.

This chain links TRBV20-1 with TRBJ2-7; weak D call: TRBD2 (6 bases). The CDR3 runs 14 residues. Germline-derived CDR1 and CDR2 are DFQATT and SNEGSKA (reference sequence). V lost 5 bases and J 0 bases, leaving 14 bases between the germline ends. CDR3 loop: CSAARLGSSYEQYF. The DNA of the CDR3 is TGCAGTGCTGCAAGACTAGGAAGCTCCTACGAGCAGTACTTC.

The V gene is TRBV12-3 or TRBV12-4, the J gene TRBJ2-7; TRBD2 agrees at 8 bases. The V gene end was trimmed by 5 bases and the J gene end by 2 bases; junction bases not matched to a gene: 11. This CDR3 is built from 16 residues. This CDR3 reads CASSPRGGKGAYEQYF. The CDR3 DNA reads as TGTGCCAGCAGTCCCCGGGGGGGTAAGGGGGCCTACGAGCAGTACTTC.

The genes are TRBV6-2 or TRBV6-3 and TRBJ1-4, with a possible D match to TRBD1 (5 bases). There are 13 residues in the CDR3. Germline lookup yields CDR1 MNHEY and CDR2 SVGEGT. V was shortened by 6 bases and J by 8 bases, with 13 bases between the two germline ends. The CDR3 nucleotides read TGTGCCAGCAGGCGCGGGGGAGGAGAAAAACTGTTTTTT. This encodes CASRRGGGEKLFF.